The clone carrying this T cell receptor beta chain occurred a few times. The entry originates in a study of patients and donors after allogeneic stem cell transplantation. With V trimmed by 3 bases and J by 5 bases, 3 bases remained unmatched. The CDR3 has 14 amino acids. TCRdb independently ran MiXCR on the RT-PCR reads; one entry per CDR3 protein. The table lists under 200,000 distinct CDR3 sequences, more than 20% of them singletons. The TCR comes from a human donor who was either an allogeneic HSCT recipient or a stem cell or donor lymphocyte infusion donor (not recorded which). It is not recorded whose cells these are; they may come from a transplant donor. This sequence joins TRBV12-3 or TRBV12-4 and TRBJ2-7; 11 nucleotides align to TRBD1. Sequencing was performed on blood, either unsorted or a sorted T cell fraction (not recorded which). For the CDR3, the DNA is TGTGCCAGCAGTTTCGGACAGGGGGCCCACGAGCAGTACTTC. Translating it yields CASSFGQGAHEQYF.